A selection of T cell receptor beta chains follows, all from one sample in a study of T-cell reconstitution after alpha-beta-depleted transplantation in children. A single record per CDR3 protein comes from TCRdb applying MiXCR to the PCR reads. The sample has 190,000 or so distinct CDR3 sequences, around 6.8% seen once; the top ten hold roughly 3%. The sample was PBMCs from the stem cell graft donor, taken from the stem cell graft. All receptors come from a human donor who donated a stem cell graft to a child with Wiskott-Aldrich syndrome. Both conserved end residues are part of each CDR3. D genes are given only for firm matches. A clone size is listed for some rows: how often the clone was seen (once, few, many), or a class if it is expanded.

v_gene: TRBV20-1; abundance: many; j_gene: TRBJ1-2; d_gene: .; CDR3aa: CSATRDAGPGYTF; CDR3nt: TGCAGTGCTACGCGGGACGCAGGGCCAGGCTACACCTTC
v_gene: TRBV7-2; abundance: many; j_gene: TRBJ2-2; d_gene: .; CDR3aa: CASSLMSGNTGELFF; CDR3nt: TGTGCCAGCAGTTTAATGTCTGGGAACACCGGGGAGCTGTTTTTT
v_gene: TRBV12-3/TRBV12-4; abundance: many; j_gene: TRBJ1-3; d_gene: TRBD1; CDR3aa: CASSFRQGSTGNTIYF; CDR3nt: TGTGCCAGCAGTTTCAGACAGGGCTCCACTGGAAACACCATATATTTT
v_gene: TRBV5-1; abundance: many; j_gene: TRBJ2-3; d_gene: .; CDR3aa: CASRSGSTDTQYF; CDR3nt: TGCGCCAGCAGGTCGGGATCCACAGATACGCAGTATTTT
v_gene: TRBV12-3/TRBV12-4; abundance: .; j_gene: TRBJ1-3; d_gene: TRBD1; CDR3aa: CASSQLRGLSSGNTIYF; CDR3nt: TGTGCCAGCAGCCAACTAAGGGGGCTTAGCTCTGGAAACACCATATATTTT
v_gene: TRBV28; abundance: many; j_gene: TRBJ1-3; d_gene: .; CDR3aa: CASRGAGNTIYF; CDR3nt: TGTGCCAGCAGGGGGGCTGGAAACACCATATATTTT
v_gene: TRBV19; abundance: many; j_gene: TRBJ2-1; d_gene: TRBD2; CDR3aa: CASSTTRLAQEQFF; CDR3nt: TGTGCCAGTAGTACAACTCGACTAGCCCAGGAGCAGTTCTTC
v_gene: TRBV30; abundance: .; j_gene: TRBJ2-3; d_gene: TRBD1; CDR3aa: CAWRRTGRLDTQYF; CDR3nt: TGTGCCTGGAGGCGGACAGGGAGATTGGATACGCAGTATTTT
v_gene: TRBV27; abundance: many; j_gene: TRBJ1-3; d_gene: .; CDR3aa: CASGPGGNTIYF; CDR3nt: TGTGCCAGCGGACCGGGCGGAAACACCATATATTTT
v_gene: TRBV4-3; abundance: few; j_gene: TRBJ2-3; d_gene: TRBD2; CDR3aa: CASSQDLAGALTDTQYF; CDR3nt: TGCGCCAGCAGCCAAGATCTAGCGGGAGCCTTGACAGATACGCAGTATTTT